Included here is one TCR beta chain sequence, with context. This record comes from a study of blood T cell repertoires in COVID-19. Study overall: Acute-phase and convalescent COVID-19 samples originated in the United States, Italy and Spain. The analysed material was cDNA or gDNA that came from T cells, B-cell-depleted T cells, or PBMCs.

Per the germline V gene, CDR1 is GTSNPN and CDR2 is SVGIG (reference sequence). The V and J ends lost 4 bases and 7 bases respectively, with 5 bases between them. The CDR3 is 11 residues long. Authors' methods: Reference gene primer amplification gave estimated nucleated cell counts. Produced via immunoSEQ multiplex PCR; TCRdb's table is partial and in-frame only. The V and J calls and clone size come from that table; D and trimming were worked out from the DNA. The sample lists approximately 88,000 clones; about 70% were seen once. The chain couples TRBV30 to TRBJ1-6; unclear D gene. The sample taken for sequencing was peripheral blood. The receptor was isolated from an elderly woman with active or convalescent COVID-19. As DNA, the CDR3 is TGTGCCTGGAACGGGAATTCACCCCTCCACTTT. Its protein product is CAWNGNSPLHF.